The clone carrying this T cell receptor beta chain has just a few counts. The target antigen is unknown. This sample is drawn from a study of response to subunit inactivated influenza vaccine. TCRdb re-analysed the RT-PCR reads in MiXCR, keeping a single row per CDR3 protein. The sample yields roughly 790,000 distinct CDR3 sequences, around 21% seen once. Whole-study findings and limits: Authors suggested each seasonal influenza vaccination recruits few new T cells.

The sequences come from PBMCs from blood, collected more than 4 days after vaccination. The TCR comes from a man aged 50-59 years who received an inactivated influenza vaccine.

CDR3 sequence (DNA): TGCGCCAGCAGGGTCCTCGAGGGATCCTACGAGCAGTACTTC. Translation: CASRVLEGSYEQYF. This chain joins TRBV5-1 and TRBJ2-7; the D gene is possibly TRBD2 (5 bases). From germline, CDR1 is SGHRS and CDR2 YFSETQ. The CDR3 is made up of 14 amino acids. Trimming removed 5 bases at V and 1 base at J, with 13 bases between.